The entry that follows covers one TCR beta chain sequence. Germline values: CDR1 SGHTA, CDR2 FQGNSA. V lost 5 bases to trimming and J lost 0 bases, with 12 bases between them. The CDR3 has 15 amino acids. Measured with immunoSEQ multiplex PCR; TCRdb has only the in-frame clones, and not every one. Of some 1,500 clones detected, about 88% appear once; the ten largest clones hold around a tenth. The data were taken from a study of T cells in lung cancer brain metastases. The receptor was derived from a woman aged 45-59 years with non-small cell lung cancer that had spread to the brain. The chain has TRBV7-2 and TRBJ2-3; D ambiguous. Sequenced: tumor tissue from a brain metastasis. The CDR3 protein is CASSQVAQSTDTQYF. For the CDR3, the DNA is TGTGCCAGCAGCCAGGTGGCTCAGAGCACAGATACGCAGTATTTT.